One T cell receptor beta chain is described in this entry. Its target is unknown. Trimming stripped 5 bases from V and 5 bases from J, with 21 bases between. Germline loops: CDR1 SGHAT, CDR2 FQDESV (reference sequence). The CDR3 covers 16 residues. These data originate in a study of Graves' ophthalmopathy and Graves' hyperthyroidism. For the study at large: Before any treatment was given, at initial diagnosis, peripheral blood was collected.

Points from the study as a whole: Both an approximately 69% sensitivity and an approximately 75% specificity characterized the model's predictions of ophthalmopathy progression. The majority of expanded thyroid clonotypes above 0.001 frequency also occurred in blood.

Beta-chain TCR CDR3 regions were amplified from RNA transcripts. The library came from an HTBI-primed first-round RT-PCR and a second-round multiplex PCR. A single record per CDR3 protein comes from TCRdb applying MiXCR to the multiplex PCR reads. The table shows about 740,000 distinct CDR3 sequences, with 35% to 50% occurring only once. This sequence was found in an adult man with Graves' ophthalmopathy. The material sequenced was peripheral blood. This rearrangement joins TRBV11-1 to TRBJ1-1, with D perhaps TRBD1 (6 bases). Written as DNA, the CDR3 is TGTGCCAGCAGCCAAGATAGTGGCAGGGGATGGACTGAAGCTTTCTTT. As protein: CASSQDSGRGWTEAFF.